Following are 20 T cell receptor beta chains from one sample sequenced in a study of memory CD4+ T cells and cytomegalovirus serostatus. TCRdb keeps only in-frame clones here, not all; method: immunoSEQ multiplex PCR. The data hold some 58,000 clones, with about 74% observed a single time. Single viable CD3+CD4+CD8-CD45RO+ cells were sorted as the memory CD4+ T cells. The sequenced sample consisted of memory CD4+ T cells from blood. Receptors originate from an adult in good health and CMV-seronegative.

The genes are TRBV6-6 and TRBJ1-1; 7 bases are a match to TRBD1. V dropped 6 bases and J dropped 5; count of bases not matched to a gene: 6. The germline V gene has CDR1 MNHNY and CDR2 SVGAGI (reference sequence). The CDR3 loop spans 13 amino acids. CDR3 nucleotide sequence: TGTGCCAGCAGGACCTCCAGGGGGACTGAAGCTTTCTTT. It specifies CASRTSRGTEAFF.

The V call is TRBV25-1, the J call TRBJ2-5; the D gene is possibly TRBD1 (6 bases). CDR1 MGHDK and CDR2 SYGVNS come from the germline V gene. The CDR3 extends over 15 amino acids. V dropped 3 bases and J dropped 2 bases, with 13 bases sitting between them. CDR3 in DNA: TGTGCCAGCAGTGAGACCCGGACAGCACAAGAGACCCAGTACTTC. Its protein is CASSETRTAQETQYF.

The CDR3 region is CASSLVRGQTGELFF. The CDR3 nucleotides are TGTGCCAGCAGCTTAGTCAGGGGGCAGACCGGGGAGCTGTTTTTT. The gene calls are TRBV7-2 and TRBJ2-2, with 8 bases matching TRBD1. This CDR3 comprises 15 residues. Per germline, CDR1 SGHTA and CDR2 FQGNSA. With V trimmed by 1 base and J by 5 bases, 3 bases remained unmatched.

This chain uses TRBV11-2 with TRBJ2-1; D remains unclear. V was shortened by 2 bases and J by 5 bases, with 13 bases between the two germline ends. This CDR3 region has 15 residues. CDR1 is SGHAT and CDR2 is FQNNGV in the germline V gene. CDR3 bases: TGTGCCAGCAGCTTAAAACCTAGTCGGGACAATGAGCAGTTCTTC. Its protein is CASSLKPSRDNEQFF.

The table lists this clone with many counts. The V gene is TRBV5-1, the J gene TRBJ1-5; D is unclear. The CDR3 has 14 residues. Germline V gene data show CDR1 as SGHRS and CDR2 as YFSETQ. Trimming removed 4 bases from V and 6 bases from J, with 14 bases in between. CDR3 in amino acids: CASSPLDPGQPQHF. For the CDR3, the DNA is TGCGCCAGCAGCCCCCTTGATCCCGGTCAGCCCCAGCATTTT.

V is TRBV2 and J is TRBJ1-5; 11 bases line up with TRBD1. V shed 7 bases, J shed 5 bases, and the junction held 7 bases outside the gene matches. This CDR3 is built from 15 residues. Per germline, CDR1 SNHLY and CDR2 FYNNEI. The CDR3 DNA reads TGTGCCAGCATTGGGGGGACAGGGGGAGATCAGCCCCAGCATTTT. Protein sequence: CASIGGTGGDQPQHF.

This chain joins TRBV27 and TRBJ2-5; D is unclear. Germline CDR1 MNHEY, CDR2 SMNVEV (reference sequence). V was pared by 6 bases and J by 0 bases, with 5 bases between. This CDR3 contains 12 residues. CDR3 region: CASSTDQETQYF. The CDR3 DNA is TGTGCCAGCAGCACCGACCAAGAGACCCAGTACTTC.

This rearrangement joins TRBV7-2 to TRBJ2-7; 12 bases line up with TRBD1. The CDR3 sequence is 15 residues long. J was trimmed by 5 bases and V by 2 bases; bases with no gene match: 4. Per germline, CDR1 SGHTA and CDR2 FQGNSA. CDR3 region: CASSLMGQGAHEQYF. The CDR3, as DNA: TGTGCCAGCAGCTTAATGGGACAGGGGGCCCACGAGCAGTACTTC. Using reference TRBV7-2 and TRBJ2-7 for the parts outside the CDR3, the full variable domain is GAGVSQSPSNKVTEKGKDVELRCDPISGHTALYWYRQSLGQGLEFLIYFQGNSAPDKSGLPSDRFSAERTGGSVSTLTIQRTQQEDSAVYLCASSLMGQGAHEQYFGPGTRLTVT.

The chain carries TRBV10-3 and TRBJ1-2; no firm D call. Germline CDR1 reads ENHRY; CDR2 reads SYGVKD. The V gene lost 3 bases and the J gene lost 4 bases, with 6 bases spanning the gap. The CDR3 is 12 residues long. Here the CDR3 reads CAISENGYGYTF. The CDR3 bases are TGTGCCATCAGTGAAAATGGCTATGGCTACACCTTC.

This clone was recorded once. V and J are TRBV2 and TRBJ1-5; no reliable D call. CDR1 is SNHLY, CDR2 FYNNEI, per germline. Trimming left V 2 bases short and J 0 bases short, with 5 bases between. The CDR3 has 14 amino acids. CDR3 DNA sequence: TGTGCCAGCAGTGAATCAGATAGCAATCAGCCCCAGCATTTT. Its translation: CASSESDSNQPQHF.

The rearrangement uses TRBV9 and TRBJ2-3; no clear D gene. Germline-derived CDR1 and CDR2 are SGDLS and YYNGEE. The germline V and J ends were trimmed by 0 bases and 4 bases, with 6 bases remaining between them. The CDR3 is 13 residues long. The CDR3 region has the DNA TGTGCCAGCAGCGTAGCAAGTGCAGATACGCAGTATTTT. Its translation is CASSVASADTQYF.

Of note for this clone: Its ends do not fully match the called genes, so a read error is possible. The V and J genes are TRBV7-7 and TRBJ2-2; 7 bases are shared with TRBD2. Germline V lookup: CDR1 SSHAT, CDR2 FNYEAQ (reference sequence). The CDR3 has 14 residues. The CDR3 DNA is TGTGCTAGCAGCGGGGCCGGTAGGGCCGGGGAGCTGTTTTTT. Amino acids: CASSGAGRAGELFF.

The chain's CDR3 is CASSQDRAGPTGSGQPQHF. DNA of the CDR3: TGCGCCAGCAGCCAAGATCGGGCAGGTCCTACTGGGTCGGGTCAGCCCCAGCATTTT. The chain uses TRBV4-1 and TRBJ1-5; D is uncertain. This CDR3 has 19 amino acids. Germline V lookup: CDR1 MGHRA, CDR2 YSYEKL. The germline V and J ends were trimmed by 0 bases and 6 bases, with 24 bases remaining between them.

This clone was counted a single time. The V gene is TRBV19, the J gene TRBJ1-1; a weak D match, TRBD1 (5 bases). The CDR3 contains 14 residues. The germline V gene has CDR1 LNHDA and CDR2 SQIVND (reference sequence). Between the trimmed V and J ends, which lost 5 bases and 1 base, there was a span of 11 bases. The CDR3 nucleotides read TGTGCCAGTAGTTATCTGGGGACGAACACTGAAGCTTTCTTT. Translation gives CASSYLGTNTEAFF.

The DNA for the CDR3 is TGTGCCAGCAGTGAGACATCTAGCACAGATACGCAGTATTTT. Protein: CASSETSSTDTQYF. The chain uses TRBV25-1 and TRBJ2-3; D remains unclear. V lost 3 bases to trimming and J lost 0 bases, with 7 bases between them. CDR3 size: 14 residues. Looked up from germline, CDR1 is MGHDK and CDR2 is SYGVNS.

In this sample, this clone turned up once. V gene TRBV9 combines with J gene TRBJ2-2; D is possibly TRBD2 (6 bases). The CDR3 covers 16 residues. Germline loops: CDR1 SGDLS, CDR2 YYNGEE. With 0 bases removed from V and 3 bases from J, the gap between germline ends came to 12 bases. The CDR3 is CASSVAGDGYTGELFF. The CDR3 nucleotides are TGTGCCAGCAGCGTAGCGGGGGATGGGTACACCGGGGAGCTGTTTTTT.

The chain has TRBV6-5 and TRBJ1-1; D unclear. CDR3 length: 11 residues. V was shortened by 6 bases and J by 7 bases, with 9 bases between the two germline ends. Germline loops: CDR1 MNHEY, CDR2 SVGAGI. The CDR3 DNA follows: TGTGCCAGCAGGTGGGGATTTGAAGCTTTCTTT. Protein: CASRWGFEAFF.

In nucleotides, the CDR3 is TGCGCCAGCAGCTTGGCAACTAGCGGGAGACCCGAGCAGTACTTC. Its protein product is CASSLATSGRPEQYF. V is TRBV5-1 and J is TRBJ2-7, with 11 bases fitting TRBD2. The CDR3 contains 15 residues. V dropped 0 bases and J dropped 6; count of bases not matched to a gene: 5. Germline loops: CDR1 SGHRS, CDR2 YFSETQ.

The chain uses TRBV18 and TRBJ1-6; D not certain. The CDR3 length is 15 residues. Trimming left V 1 base short and J 0 bases short, with 4 bases between. Germline V gene data show CDR1 as KGHSH and CDR2 as LQKENI. The CDR3 region is CASSPQGSYNSPLHF. CDR3 in DNA: TGTGCCAGCTCACCACAAGGCTCCTATAATTCACCCCTCCACTTT.

The gene calls are TRBV5-1 and TRBJ1-2; tentatively, D is TRBD1 (5 bases). The CDR3 consists of 13 residues. Germline values: CDR1 SGHRS, CDR2 YFSETQ. The ends were cut back, 6 bases at V and 4 bases at J, with 13 bases in the middle. In DNA, the CDR3 is TGCGCCAGCACGCAGGGTCAGGCCTATGGCTACACCTTC. It codes for CASTQGQAYGYTF. The full variable domain, its missing parts supplied by reference TRBV5-1 and TRBJ1-2, is KAGVTQTPRYLIKTRGQQVTLSCSPISGHRSVSWYQQTPGQGLQFLFEYFSETQRNKGNFPGRFSGRQFSNSRSEMNVSTLELGDSALYLCASTQGQAYGYTFGSGTRLTVV.